This T cell receptor beta chain was found in a study of CD8+CD57+ T cells in acquired aplastic anemia. On the study more broadly: The DNA of sorted CD4+ and CD8+ cells averaged 3.2 ug.

Profiles of TCR beta VDJ and CDR3 were generated from a genomic DNA template. TCRdb reprocessed the reads with MiXCR, giving one entry per CDR3 protein. The sample lists 75,000 to 80,000 distinct CDR3 sequences; around 70% were seen once. Study-wide findings and caveats: The study identified roughly 29 CD8+ CDR3 sequences shared by patients and controls.

With regard to this clonotype: Its target is unknown.

The CDR3 runs to 16 residues. V lost 9 bases, J lost 1 base, and 19 bases lay in between. CDR1 SGHAT and CDR2 FQNNGV come from the germline V gene. Selection for sequencing was limited to patients who had shown CD8+CD57+ cell expansion by flow cytometry. The diagnosis in all patients was severe acquired aplastic anemia. Blood was sampled before the patients had received any therapy. The sample consisted of sorted CD4+, CD8+, or CD8+CD57+ T cells (not recorded which) from PBMCs. The TCR sequence derives from a human donor with aplastic anemia. J is TRBJ2-1 and V is TRBV11-2; D tentatively reads TRBD1 or TRBD2 (5 bases each). The CDR3 DNA follows: TGTGCCAGTAGCGTAAAAGGGGCTTCTTCCTACAATGAGCAGTTCTTC. Translating it yields CASSVKGASSYNEQFF. Full variable domain (rest looked up from reference TRBV11-2 and TRBJ2-1): EAGVAQSPRYKIIEKRQSVAFWCNPISGHATLYWYQQILGQGPKLLIQFQNNGVVDDSQLPKDRFSAERLKGVDSTLKIQPAKLEDSAVYLCASSVKGASSYNEQFFGPGTRLTVL.